The text below deals with one T cell receptor beta chain. Its antigen is still unknown. CDR1 and CDR2 (germline): KGHSH, LQKENI. The CDR3 has 15 residues. Trimming stripped 3 bases from V and 2 bases from J, with 14 bases between. The entry originates in a study of T-cell reconstitution after alpha-beta-depleted transplantation in children. The library targeted TCRbeta and was prepared with unique molecular identifiers. TCRdb analysed the PCR reads with MiXCR anew, one entry per CDR3 protein. The sample carries 250,000 to 300,000 distinct CDR3 sequences, 10% recorded once. Study results and limitations: Two months or so post-transplant, alpha-beta T cells reportedly derived from several hundred expanded graft clones. Recipient T cells and thymic progenitors that survived were the source of the high TCRbeta diversity seen at day 60 in some patients. Diversity and T-cell counts at one year after transplant derived mostly from new T cells.

The chain carries TRBV18 and TRBJ2-7, with D perhaps given as TRBD1 or TRBD2 (5 bases each). The source was PBMCs, collected before TCRalphabeta/CD19-depleted stem cell transplant. This TCR was sampled from a boy under three years old with acute myeloid leukemia, due to receive a stem cell transplant. The CDR3 spells CASSPTAGTPYEQYF. Written as DNA, the CDR3 is TGTGCCAGCTCACCTACCGCCGGGACCCCCTACGAGCAGTACTTC. The full variable domain, with the rest looked up from reference TRBV18 and TRBJ2-7, is NAGVMQNPRHLVRRRGQEARLRCSPMKGHSHVYWYRQLPEEGLKFMVYLQKENIIDESGMPKERFSAEFPKEGPSILRIQQVVRGDSAAYFCASSPTAGTPYEQYFGPGTRLTVT.